This T cell receptor beta chain comes out of a study of blood T cell repertoires in COVID-19. Study details: Spain, Italy and the United States supplied samples that represented acute and convalescent COVID-19.

CDR3 length: 15 amino acids. Germline V gene sequence: CDR1 LNHDA, CDR2 SQIVND (reference sequence). V lost 4 bases and J 2 bases, leaving 12 bases between the germline ends. In the original workflow: Counts of nucleated cells, estimated from reference gene primer amplification, were obtained. Produced via immunoSEQ multiplex PCR; TCRdb's table is partial and in-frame only. V, J and clone size were drawn from that table, and D and trimming were deduced from the DNA. The sample records around 150,000 clones, around 80% being singletons. The receptor was isolated from a man aged 55 to 70 with active or convalescent COVID-19. The sequenced material came from peripheral blood. The chain joins TRBV19 to TRBJ1-5; perhaps TRBD1 as D (5 bases). The CDR3 loop is CASSRGEWGNQPQHF. As DNA, the CDR3 is TGTGCCAGTAGTAGGGGGGAGTGGGGCAATCAGCCCCAGCATTTT.